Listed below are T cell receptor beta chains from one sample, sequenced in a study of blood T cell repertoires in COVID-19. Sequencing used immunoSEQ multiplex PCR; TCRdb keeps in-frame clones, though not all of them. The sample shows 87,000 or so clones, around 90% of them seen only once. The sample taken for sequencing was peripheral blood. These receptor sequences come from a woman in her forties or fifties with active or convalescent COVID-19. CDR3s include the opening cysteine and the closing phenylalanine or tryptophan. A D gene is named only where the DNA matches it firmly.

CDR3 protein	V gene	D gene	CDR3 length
CASSQDRDWAYEQYF	TRBV4-1	NA	15
CAWSDEKRDRGFNEQYF	TRBV30	TRBD1	17
CAWSMGLAGDTQYF	TRBV30	TRBD2	14
CASRDAGSEAFF	TRBV4-1	NA	12
CASKHRTGAYEQYF	TRBV7-2	TRBD1	14
CASSLESGQTISNEKLFF	TRBV11-2	TRBD1	18
CASSQDGTGLYGYTF	TRBV3-1/TRBV3-2	TRBD1	15
CASSPPGSDTQYF	TRBV11-2	NA	13
CASSSQGLAIAYTF	TRBV5-4	NA	14
CASSQGGGHTGELFF	TRBV3-1/TRBV3-2	TRBD2	15
CASSLVSLGRQPQHF	TRBV7-2	NA	15
CASSWSFRGFPGELFF	TRBV27	NA	16
CASRDPGTGLSGNTIYF	TRBV19	TRBD1	17
CASRRQGLSYEQYF	TRBV2	TRBD1	14
CASSDTFEANYGYTF	TRBV25-1	NA	15
CASSESGSTYNEQFF	TRBV19	NA	15
CASSLDRPMNTEAFF	TRBV5-1	NA	15
CSVETGGLYEQYF	TRBV29-1	TRBD1	13
CASSLVAGTGELFF	TRBV5-5	NA	14
CASSSPPQRGGETQYF	TRBV5-4	TRBD2	16
CASSLEAPASYEQYF	TRBV5-1	NA	15
CAIRQGSSYGYTF	TRBV10-3	NA	13
CASSLANNSPLHF	TRBV5-8	NA	13
CASREGGANYGYTF	TRBV25-1	NA	14
CASNSQGMNTEAFF	TRBV19	NA	14
CASQPGGAGNTEAFF	TRBV7-2	NA	15
CASSVATGEDEQFF	TRBV9	NA	14
CSAPGGDGYTF	TRBV29-1	NA	11
CASSQDTGANVLTF	TRBV14	NA	14
CASGPGQGGDTQYF	TRBV12-5	TRBD1	14
CAISDKLLTDSNNQPQHF	TRBV10-3	NA	18
CASSLRITYGYTF	TRBV19	NA	13
CARDRETGELFF	TRBV30	TRBD1	12
CASSPGQGGEQFF	TRBV18	TRBD1	13
CASSLGTGGNEKLFF	TRBV7-2	TRBD1	15
CASSLTDRGSYGYTF	TRBV7-2	TRBD1	15
CASSPGTGRRTDTQYF	TRBV18	TRBD1	16